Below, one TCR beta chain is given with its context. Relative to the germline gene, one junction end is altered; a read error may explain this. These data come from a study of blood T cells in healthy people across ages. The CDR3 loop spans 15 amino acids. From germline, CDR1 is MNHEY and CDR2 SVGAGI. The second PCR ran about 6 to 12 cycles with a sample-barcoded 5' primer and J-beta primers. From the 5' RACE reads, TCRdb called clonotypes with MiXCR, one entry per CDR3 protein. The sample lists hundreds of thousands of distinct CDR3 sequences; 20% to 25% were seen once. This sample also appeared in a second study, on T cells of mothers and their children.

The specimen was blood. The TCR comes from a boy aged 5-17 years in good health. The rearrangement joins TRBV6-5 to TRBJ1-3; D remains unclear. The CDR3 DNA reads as TGTGCCAGCAGTTACTCGAGAGGATCTGGAAACACCCTATATTTT. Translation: CASSYSRGSGNTLYF.